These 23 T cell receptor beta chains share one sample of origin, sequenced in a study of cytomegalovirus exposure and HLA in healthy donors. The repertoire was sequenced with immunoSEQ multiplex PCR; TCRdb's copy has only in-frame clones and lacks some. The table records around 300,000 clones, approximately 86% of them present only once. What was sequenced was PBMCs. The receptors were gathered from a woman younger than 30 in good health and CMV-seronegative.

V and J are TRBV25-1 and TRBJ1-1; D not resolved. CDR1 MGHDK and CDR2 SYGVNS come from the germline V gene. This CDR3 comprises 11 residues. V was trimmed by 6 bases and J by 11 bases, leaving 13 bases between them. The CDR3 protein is CASSPGGRAFF. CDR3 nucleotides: TGTGCCAGCAGCCCGGGAGGGCGCGCTTTCTTT.

The CDR3 nucleotides are TGTGCCGGGCAACAGGGGGCCCCTGAAGCTTTCTTT. Amino acids: CAGQQGAPEAFF. The chain joins TRBV30 to TRBJ1-1, with TRBD1 matching 9 bases. The CDR3 is made up of 12 amino acids. Trimming removed 8 bases from V and 6 bases from J; junction bases left unmatched: 7. Germline CDR1 reads GTSNPN; CDR2 reads SVGIG (reference sequence).

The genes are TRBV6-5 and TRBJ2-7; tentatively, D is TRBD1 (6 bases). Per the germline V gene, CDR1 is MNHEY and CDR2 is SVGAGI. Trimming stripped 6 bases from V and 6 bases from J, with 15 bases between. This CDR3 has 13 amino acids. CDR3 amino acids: CASSYPGVGEQYF. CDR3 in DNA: TGTGCCAGCAGCTACCCAGGGGTCGGCGAGCAGTACTTC.

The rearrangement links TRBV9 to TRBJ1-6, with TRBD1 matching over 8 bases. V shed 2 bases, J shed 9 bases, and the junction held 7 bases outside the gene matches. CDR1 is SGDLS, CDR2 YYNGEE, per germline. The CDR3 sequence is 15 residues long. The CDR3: CASSVSQGATSPLHF. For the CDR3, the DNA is TGTGCCAGCAGCGTCTCCCAGGGGGCCACTTCACCCCTCCACTTT. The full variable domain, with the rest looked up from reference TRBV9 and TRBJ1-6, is DSGVTQTPKHLITATGQRVTLRCSPRSGDLSVYWYQQSLDQGLQFLIQYYNGEERAKGNILERFSAQQFPDLHSELNLSSLELGDSALYFCASSVSQGATSPLHFGNGTRLTVT.

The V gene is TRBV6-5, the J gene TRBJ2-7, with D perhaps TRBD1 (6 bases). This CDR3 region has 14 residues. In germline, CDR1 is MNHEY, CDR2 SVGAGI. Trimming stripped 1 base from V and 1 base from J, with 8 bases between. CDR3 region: CASSYFGQSYEQYF. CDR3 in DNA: TGTGCCAGCAGTTACTTCGGACAGTCCTACGAGCAGTACTTC.

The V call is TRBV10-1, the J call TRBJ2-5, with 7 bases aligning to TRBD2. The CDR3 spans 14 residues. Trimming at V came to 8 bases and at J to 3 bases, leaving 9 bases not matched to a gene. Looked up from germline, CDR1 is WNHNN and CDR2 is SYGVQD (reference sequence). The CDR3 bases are TGCGCCAGCTCCGATAGGCTAGCGGAAGAGACCCAGTACTTC. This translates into CASSDRLAEETQYF.

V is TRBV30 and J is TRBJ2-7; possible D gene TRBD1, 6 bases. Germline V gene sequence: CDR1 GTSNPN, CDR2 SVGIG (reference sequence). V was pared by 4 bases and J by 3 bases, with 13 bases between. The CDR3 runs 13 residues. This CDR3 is CAWIRDKGYEQYF. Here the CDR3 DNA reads TGTGCCTGGATACGGGACAAGGGCTACGAGCAGTACTTC.

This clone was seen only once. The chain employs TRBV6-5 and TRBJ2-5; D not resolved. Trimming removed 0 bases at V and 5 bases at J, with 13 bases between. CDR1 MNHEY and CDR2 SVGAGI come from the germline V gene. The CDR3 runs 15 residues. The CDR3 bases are TGTGCCAGCAGTTACTCCCCGAACGAGGTCGAGACCCAGTACTTC. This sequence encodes CASSYSPNEVETQYF.

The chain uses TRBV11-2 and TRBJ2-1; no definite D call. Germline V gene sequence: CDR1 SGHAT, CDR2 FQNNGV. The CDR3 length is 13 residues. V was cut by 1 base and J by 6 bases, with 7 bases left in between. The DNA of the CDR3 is TGTGCCAGCAGCTTAGGATTGGCCAATGAGCAGTTCTTC. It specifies CASSLGLANEQFF.

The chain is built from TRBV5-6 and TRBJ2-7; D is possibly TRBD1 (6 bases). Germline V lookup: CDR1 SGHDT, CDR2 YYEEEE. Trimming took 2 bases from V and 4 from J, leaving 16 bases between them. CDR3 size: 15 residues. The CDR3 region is CASSFPRGWAYEQYF. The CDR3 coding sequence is TGTGCCAGCAGCTTTCCCAGGGGATGGGCATACGAGCAGTACTTC.

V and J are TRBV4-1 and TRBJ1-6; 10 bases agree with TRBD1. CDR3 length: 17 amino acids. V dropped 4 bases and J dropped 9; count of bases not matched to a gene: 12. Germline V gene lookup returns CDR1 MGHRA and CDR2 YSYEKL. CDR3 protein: CASSLGQGGVLGSPLHF. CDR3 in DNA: TGCGCCAGCAGCCTCGGACAGGGGGGTGTTCTGGGTTCACCCCTCCACTTT.

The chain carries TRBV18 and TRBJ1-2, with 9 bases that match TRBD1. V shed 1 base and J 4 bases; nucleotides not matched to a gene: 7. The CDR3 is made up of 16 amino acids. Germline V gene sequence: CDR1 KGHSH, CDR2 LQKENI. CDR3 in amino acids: CASSPQGTGNSYGYTF. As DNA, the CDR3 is TGTGCCAGCTCACCACAGGGGACAGGGAACAGCTATGGCTACACCTTC.

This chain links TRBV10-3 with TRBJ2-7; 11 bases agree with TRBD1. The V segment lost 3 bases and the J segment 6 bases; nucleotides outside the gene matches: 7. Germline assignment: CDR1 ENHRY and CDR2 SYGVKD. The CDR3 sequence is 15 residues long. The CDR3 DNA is TGTGCCATCAGTGACGTCCCCGGGACAGGGGGCGAGCAGTACTTC. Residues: CAISDVPGTGGEQYF.

CDR3 sequence (DNA): TGTGCCAGCAGCTCTTGGACAGCTATTACGAACACCGGGGAGCTGTTTTTT. Residues: CASSSWTAITNTGELFF. The rearrangement joins TRBV7-9 to TRBJ2-2; D might be TRBD1 (6 bases). The germline V and J ends were trimmed by 4 bases and 0 bases, with 15 bases remaining between them. Germline loops: CDR1 SEHNR, CDR2 FQNEAQ (reference sequence). The length of the CDR3 is 17 residues.

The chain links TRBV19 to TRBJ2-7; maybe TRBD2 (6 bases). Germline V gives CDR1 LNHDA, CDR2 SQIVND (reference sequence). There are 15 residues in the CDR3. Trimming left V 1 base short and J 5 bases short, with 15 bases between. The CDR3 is CASSIGRGKAHEQYF. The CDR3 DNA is TGTGCCAGTAGTATAGGACGGGGGAAGGCCCACGAGCAGTACTTC.

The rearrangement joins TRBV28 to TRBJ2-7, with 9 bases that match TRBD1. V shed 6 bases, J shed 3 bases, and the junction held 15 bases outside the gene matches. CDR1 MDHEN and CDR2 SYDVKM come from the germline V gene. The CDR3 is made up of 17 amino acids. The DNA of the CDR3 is TGTGCCAGCAGCTTGGGCTACCGGGACAGGGAAGACTACGAGCAGTACTTC. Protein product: CASSLGYRDREDYEQYF.

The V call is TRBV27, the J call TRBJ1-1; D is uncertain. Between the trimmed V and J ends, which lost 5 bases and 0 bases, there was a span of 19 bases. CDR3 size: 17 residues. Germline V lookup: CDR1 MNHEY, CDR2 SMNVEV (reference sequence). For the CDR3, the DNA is TGTGCCAGCAGTACCTCAATCGGGGATAAAATGAACACTGAAGCTTTCTTT. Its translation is CASSTSIGDKMNTEAFF.

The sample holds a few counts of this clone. The CDR3 loop reads CASSKGTSGSGGELFF. DNA of the CDR3: TGTGCCAGCAGCAAGGGGACTAGCGGGAGTGGTGGGGAGCTGTTTTTT. The rearrangement uses TRBV5-4 and TRBJ2-2, with 14 bases aligning to TRBD2. The V gene's germline CDR1 is SGHNT and CDR2 YYREEE (reference sequence). Trimming removed 4 bases from V and 8 bases from J; junction bases left unmatched: 7. CDR3 size: 16 residues.

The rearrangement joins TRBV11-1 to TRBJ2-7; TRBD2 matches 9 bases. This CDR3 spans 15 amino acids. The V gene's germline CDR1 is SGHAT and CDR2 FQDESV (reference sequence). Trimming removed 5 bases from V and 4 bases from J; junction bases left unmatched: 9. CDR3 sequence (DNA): TGTGCCAGCAGCGTATCCGGGACTAGCAGTTACGAGCAGTACTTC. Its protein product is CASSVSGTSSYEQYF.

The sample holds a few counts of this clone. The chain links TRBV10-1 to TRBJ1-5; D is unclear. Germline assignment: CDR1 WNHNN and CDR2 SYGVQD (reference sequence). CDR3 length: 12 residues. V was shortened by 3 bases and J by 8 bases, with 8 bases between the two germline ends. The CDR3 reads CASSDREEPQHF. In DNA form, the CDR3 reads TGCGCCAGCAGTGATAGAGAGGAGCCCCAGCATTTT.

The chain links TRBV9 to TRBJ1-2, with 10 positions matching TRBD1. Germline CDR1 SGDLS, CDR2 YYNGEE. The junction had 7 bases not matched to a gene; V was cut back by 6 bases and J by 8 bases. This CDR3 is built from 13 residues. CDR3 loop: CASTSDRGDGYTF. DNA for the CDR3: TGTGCCAGCACCTCGGACAGGGGGGACGGCTACACCTTC.

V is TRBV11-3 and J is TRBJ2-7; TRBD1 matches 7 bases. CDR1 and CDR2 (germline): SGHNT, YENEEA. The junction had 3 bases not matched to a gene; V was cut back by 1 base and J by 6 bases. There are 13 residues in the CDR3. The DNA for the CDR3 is TGTGCCAGCAGCTTAGGACAGGGAGCCGAGCAGTACTTC. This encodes CASSLGQGAEQYF.

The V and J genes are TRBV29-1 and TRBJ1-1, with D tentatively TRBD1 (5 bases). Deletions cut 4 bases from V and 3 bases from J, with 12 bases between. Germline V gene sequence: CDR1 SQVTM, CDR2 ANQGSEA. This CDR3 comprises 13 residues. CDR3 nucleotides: TGCAGCGTTGGAGGTTTAGGGGACACTGAAGCTTTCTTT. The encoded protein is CSVGGLGDTEAFF.